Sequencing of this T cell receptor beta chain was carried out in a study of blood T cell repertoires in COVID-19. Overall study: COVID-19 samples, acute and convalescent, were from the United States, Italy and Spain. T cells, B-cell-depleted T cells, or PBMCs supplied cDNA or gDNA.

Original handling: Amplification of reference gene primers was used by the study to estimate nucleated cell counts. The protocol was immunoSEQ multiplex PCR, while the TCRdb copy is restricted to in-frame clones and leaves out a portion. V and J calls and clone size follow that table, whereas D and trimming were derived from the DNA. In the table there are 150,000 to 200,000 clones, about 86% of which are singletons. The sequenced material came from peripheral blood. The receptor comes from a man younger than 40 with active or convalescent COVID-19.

The chain's CDR3 is CASSWSGVVSGNTIYF. As DNA, the CDR3 is TGTGCCAGCAGTTGGAGCGGTGTCGTCTCTGGAAACACCATATATTTT. The chain has TRBV28 and TRBJ1-3; D remains unclear. V was pared by 4 bases and J by 0 bases, with 13 bases between. The length of the CDR3 is 16 residues. Germline CDR1 MDHEN, CDR2 SYDVKM.